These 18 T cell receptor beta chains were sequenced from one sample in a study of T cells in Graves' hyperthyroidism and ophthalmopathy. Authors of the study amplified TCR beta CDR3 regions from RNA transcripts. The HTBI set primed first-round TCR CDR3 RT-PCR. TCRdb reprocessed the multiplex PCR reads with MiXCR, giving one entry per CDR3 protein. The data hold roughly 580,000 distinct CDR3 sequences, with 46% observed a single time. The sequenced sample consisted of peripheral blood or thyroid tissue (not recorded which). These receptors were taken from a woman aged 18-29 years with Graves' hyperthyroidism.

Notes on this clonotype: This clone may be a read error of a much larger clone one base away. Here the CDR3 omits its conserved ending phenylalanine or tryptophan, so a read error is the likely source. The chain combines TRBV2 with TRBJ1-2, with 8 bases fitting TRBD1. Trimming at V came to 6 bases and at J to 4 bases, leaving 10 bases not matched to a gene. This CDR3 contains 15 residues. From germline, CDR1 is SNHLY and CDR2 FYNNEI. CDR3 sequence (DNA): TGTGCCAGCAGCGCACAGGGGGGTATGCGCTATGGCTACACCCTC. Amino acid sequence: CASSAQGGMRYGYTL.

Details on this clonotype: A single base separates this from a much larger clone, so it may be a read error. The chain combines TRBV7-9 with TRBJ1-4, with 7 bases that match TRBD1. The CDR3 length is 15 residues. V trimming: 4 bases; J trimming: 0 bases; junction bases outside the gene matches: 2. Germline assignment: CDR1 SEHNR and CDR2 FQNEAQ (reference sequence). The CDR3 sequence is CASSSTGTTNEKLFF. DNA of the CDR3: TGTGCCAGCAGCTCGACAGGGACAACTAATGAAAAACTGTTTTTT. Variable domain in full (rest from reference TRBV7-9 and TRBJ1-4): DTGVSQNPRHKITKRGQNVTFRCDPISEHNRLYWYRQTLGQGPEFLTYFQNEAQLEKSRLLSDRFSAERPKGSFSTLEIQRTEQGDSAMYLCASSSTGTTNEKLFFGSGTQLSVL.

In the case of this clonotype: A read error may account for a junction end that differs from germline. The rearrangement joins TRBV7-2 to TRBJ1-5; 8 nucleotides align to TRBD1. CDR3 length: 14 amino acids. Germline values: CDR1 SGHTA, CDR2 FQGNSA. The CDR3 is CASSLLGPGTGFFF. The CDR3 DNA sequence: TGTGCCAGCAGCTTACTTGGGCCCGGGACAGGATTTTTTTTT.

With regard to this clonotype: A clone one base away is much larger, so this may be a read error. Written as DNA, the CDR3 is TGTGCCAGCAGCTTAGTGGCCAGGCGGGTGACCCAGTACTTC. It is translated as CASSLVARRVTQYF. The chain employs TRBV7-8 and TRBJ2-5; the D gene is possibly TRBD2 (5 bases). Trimming left V 1 base short and J 7 bases short, with 13 bases between. Germline V gene sequence: CDR1 SGHVS, CDR2 FQNEAQ. The CDR3 has 14 residues. The whole variable domain, filled in from reference TRBV7-8 and TRBJ2-5, reads GAGVSQSPRYKVAKRGQDVALRCDPISGHVSLFWYQQALGQGPEFLTYFQNEAQLDKSGLPSDRFFAERPEGSVSTLKIQRTQQEDSAVYLCASSLVARRVTQYFGPGTRLLVL.

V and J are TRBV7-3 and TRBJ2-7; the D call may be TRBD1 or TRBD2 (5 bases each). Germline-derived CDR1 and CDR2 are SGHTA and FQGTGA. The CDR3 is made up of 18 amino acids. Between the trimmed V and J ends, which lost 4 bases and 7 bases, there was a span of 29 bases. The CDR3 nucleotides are TGTGCCAGCAGCTCCCCCCGGACGGGGCCCGAAATTGTTGAGGAGCAGTACTTC. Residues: CASSSPRTGPEIVEEQYF.

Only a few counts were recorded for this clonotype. CDR3 region: CASSLSSIQQYF. CDR3 coding DNA: TGTGCCAGCAGCTTATCCTCAATTCAGCAGTACTTC. The rearrangement joins TRBV7-9 to TRBJ2-7; D not certain. V was pared by 2 bases and J by 8 bases, with 10 bases between. This CDR3 spans 12 amino acids. Germline V gene data show CDR1 as SEHNR and CDR2 as FQNEAQ (reference sequence).

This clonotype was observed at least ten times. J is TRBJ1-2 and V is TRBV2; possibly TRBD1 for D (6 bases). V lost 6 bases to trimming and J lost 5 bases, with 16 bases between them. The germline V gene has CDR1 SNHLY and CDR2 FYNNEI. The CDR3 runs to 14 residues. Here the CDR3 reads CASSATGQGYGYTF. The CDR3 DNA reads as TGTGCCAGCAGCGCCACGGGACAAGGATATGGCTACACCTTC.

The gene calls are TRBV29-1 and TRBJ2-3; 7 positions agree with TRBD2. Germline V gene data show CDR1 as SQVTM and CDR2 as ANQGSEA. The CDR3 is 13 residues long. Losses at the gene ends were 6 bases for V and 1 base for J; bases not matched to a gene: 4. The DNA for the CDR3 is TGCAGCGTCGGAAGCGGGGGCACAGATACGCAGTATTTT. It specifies CSVGSGGTDTQYF.

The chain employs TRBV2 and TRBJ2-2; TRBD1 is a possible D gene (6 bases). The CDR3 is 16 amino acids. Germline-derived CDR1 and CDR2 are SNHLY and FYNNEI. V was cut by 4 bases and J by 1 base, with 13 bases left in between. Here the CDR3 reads CASSGGLRRNTGELFF. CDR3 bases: TGTGCCAGCAGTGGGGGGCTCAGACGGAACACCGGGGAGCTGTTTTTT.

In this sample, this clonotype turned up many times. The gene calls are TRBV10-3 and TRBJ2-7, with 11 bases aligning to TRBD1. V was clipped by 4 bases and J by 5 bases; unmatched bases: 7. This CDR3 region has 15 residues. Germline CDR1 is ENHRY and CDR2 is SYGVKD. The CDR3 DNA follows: TGTGCCATCAGTGGACCGGGACAGGGGGTCCACGAGCAGTACTTC. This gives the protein CAISGPGQGVHEQYF.

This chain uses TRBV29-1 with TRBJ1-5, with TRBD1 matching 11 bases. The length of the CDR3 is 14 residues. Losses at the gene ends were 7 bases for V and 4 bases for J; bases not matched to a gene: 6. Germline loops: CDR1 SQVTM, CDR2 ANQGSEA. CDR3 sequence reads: CSAGTGGRNQPQHF. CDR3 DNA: TGCAGCGCCGGGACAGGGGGGCGTAATCAGCCCCAGCATTTT.

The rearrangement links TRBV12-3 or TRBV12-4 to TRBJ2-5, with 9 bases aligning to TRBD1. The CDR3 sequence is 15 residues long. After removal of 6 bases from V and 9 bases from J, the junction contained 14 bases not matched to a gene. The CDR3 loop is CASSHGQGRGEAQYF. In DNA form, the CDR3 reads TGTGCCAGCAGCCACGGACAGGGGCGAGGGGAGGCCCAGTACTTC.

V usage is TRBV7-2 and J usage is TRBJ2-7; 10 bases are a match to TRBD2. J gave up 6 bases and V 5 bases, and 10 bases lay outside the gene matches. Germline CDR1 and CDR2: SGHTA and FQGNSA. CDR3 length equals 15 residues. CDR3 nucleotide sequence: TGTGCCAGCAGCGAGACAGGGACTAGCGTTACCGAGCAGTACTTC. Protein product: CASSETGTSVTEQYF.

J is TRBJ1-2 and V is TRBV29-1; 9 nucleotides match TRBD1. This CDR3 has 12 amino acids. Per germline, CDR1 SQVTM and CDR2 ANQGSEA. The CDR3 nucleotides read TGCAACGCCGGGACAGGGTTCGGAGGCTACACCTTC. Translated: CNAGTGFGGYTF.

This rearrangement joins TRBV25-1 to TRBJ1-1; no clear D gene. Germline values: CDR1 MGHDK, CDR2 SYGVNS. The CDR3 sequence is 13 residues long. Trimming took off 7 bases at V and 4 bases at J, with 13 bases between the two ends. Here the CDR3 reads CASNGVVRTEAFF. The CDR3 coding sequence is TGTGCCAGCAATGGGGTAGTCCGCACTGAAGCTTTCTTT.

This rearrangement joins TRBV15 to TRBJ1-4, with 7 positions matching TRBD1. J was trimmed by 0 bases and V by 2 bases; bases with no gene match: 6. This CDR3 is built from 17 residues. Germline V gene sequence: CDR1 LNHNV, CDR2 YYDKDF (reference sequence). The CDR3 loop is CATSRPGQLSTNEKLFF. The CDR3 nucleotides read TGTGCCACCAGCAGACCGGGACAGCTTTCAACTAATGAAAAACTGTTTTTT. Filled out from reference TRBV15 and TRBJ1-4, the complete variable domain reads DAMVIQNPRYQVTQFGKPVTLSCSQTLNHNVMYWYQQKSSQAPKLLFHYYDKDFNNEADTPDNFQSRRPNTSFCFLDIRSPGLGDTAMYLCATSRPGQLSTNEKLFFGSGTQLSVL.

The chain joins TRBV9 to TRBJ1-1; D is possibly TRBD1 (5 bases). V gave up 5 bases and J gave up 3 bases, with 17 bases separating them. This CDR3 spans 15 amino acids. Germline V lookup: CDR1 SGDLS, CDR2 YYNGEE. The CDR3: CASSSAGFGDTEAFF. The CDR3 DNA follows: TGTGCCAGCAGTTCAGCAGGGTTTGGGGACACTGAAGCTTTCTTT.

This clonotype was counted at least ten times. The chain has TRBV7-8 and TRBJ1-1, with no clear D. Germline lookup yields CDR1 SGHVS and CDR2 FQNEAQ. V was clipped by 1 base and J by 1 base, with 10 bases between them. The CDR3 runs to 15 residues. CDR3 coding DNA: TGTGCCAGCAGCTTAGTGGTTGCAGCGAACACTGAAGCTTTCTTT. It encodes CASSLVVAANTEAFF.